This T cell receptor (beta chain) is drawn from a study of blood T cell repertoires in COVID-19. About the study: The samples span acute and convalescent COVID-19 from the United States, Italy and Spain. T cells, B-cell-depleted T cells, or PBMCs supplied cDNA or gDNA.

The authors' processing: Nucleated cell number was recorded as an estimate derived from reference gene primer amplification. Only in-frame clones appear in the TCRdb table, and some are missing; sequencing was by immunoSEQ multiplex PCR. V and J calls and clone size are given by that table; D and trimming were obtained from the DNA. The sample holds about 200,000 clones, roughly 78% seen once. The source is a woman older than 75 with active or convalescent COVID-19. Material for sequencing was peripheral blood.

In nucleotides, the CDR3 is TGTGCCATCAGTGGCCGACAGGGGGGTAATGAGCAGTTCTTC. This codes for CAISGRQGGNEQFF. The chain combines TRBV10-3 with TRBJ2-1, with 9 bases lining up with TRBD1. CDR1 is ENHRY and CDR2 is SYGVKD in the germline V gene. Trimming at V came to 4 bases and at J to 7 bases, leaving 5 bases not matched to a gene. The CDR3 runs to 14 residues.